These 20 T cell receptor beta chains share one sample of origin, sequenced in a study of T cell responses to AZD1222 COVID-19 vaccine. TCRdb's copy holds only in-frame clones and misses some; the assay was immunoSEQ multiplex PCR. The sample has around 83,000 clones, around 90% seen once. The source was peripheral blood, collected on day 0 of AZD1222 vaccination. The receptors originated from an adult in good health.

The chain carries TRBV14 and TRBJ1-5; 8 nucleotides line up with TRBD1. The CDR3 is 15 residues long. The ends lost 1 base at V and 4 bases at J; junction bases unmatched: 3. Germline V gene sequence: CDR1 SGHDN, CDR2 FVKESK. The DNA of the CDR3 is TGTGCCAGCAGCCAAGTGGACAGGGCTAATCAGCCCCAGCATTTT. Its protein product is CASSQVDRANQPQHF.

V is TRBV9 and J is TRBJ2-1, with D tentatively TRBD1 (6 bases). The CDR3 is made up of 16 amino acids. Trimming cost V 10 bases and J 1 base, with 21 bases left between them. The germline V gene encodes CDR1 SGDLS and CDR2 YYNGEE. CDR3 region: CASSSGQIISYNEQFF. The CDR3 nucleotides are TGTGCCTCATCCTCAGGACAGATAATTTCCTACAATGAGCAGTTCTTC.

This clone was seen a single time. The chain combines TRBV6-5 with TRBJ1-5; tentatively, D is TRBD1 (5 bases). The V gene lost 2 bases and the J gene lost 4 bases, with 9 bases spanning the gap. This CDR3 is built from 14 residues. The V gene's germline CDR1 is MNHEY and CDR2 SVGAGI. Here the CDR3 DNA reads TGTGCCAGCAGTTACGGGCAGGGAAATCAGCCCCAGCATTTT. Translated: CASSYGQGNQPQHF.

This chain connects TRBV2 to TRBJ1-1; 8 positions agree with TRBD1. The CDR3 has 15 residues. Germline V gene lookup returns CDR1 SNHLY and CDR2 FYNNEI. The ends lost 5 bases at V and 1 base at J; junction bases unmatched: 6. CDR3 in amino acids: CASSYLTGANTEAFF. The CDR3 DNA sequence: TGTGCCAGCAGTTATCTGACAGGGGCGAACACTGAAGCTTTCTTT.

The chain recombines TRBV27 with TRBJ1-2, with D unresolved. This CDR3 is 13 amino acids long. Germline CDR1 is MNHEY and CDR2 is SMNVEV (reference sequence). The ends were cut back, 5 bases at V and 4 bases at J, with 11 bases in the middle. As DNA, the CDR3 is TGTGCCAGCAGTACTGCCGTGGGCTATGGCTACACCTTC. Translating gives CASSTAVGYGYTF.

J is TRBJ2-2 and V is TRBV27; unclear D gene. The germline CDR1 and CDR2 sequences are MNHEY and SMNVEV (reference sequence). The CDR3 totals 16 residues. Trimming pared 3 bases from V and 0 bases from J, leaving 11 bases between. For the CDR3, the DNA is TGTGCCAGCAGTTTTATTCAGTTCGCGAACACCGGGGAGCTGTTTTTT. Translation: CASSFIQFANTGELFF.

The chain uses TRBV4-2 and TRBJ1-1; no clear D gene. The CDR3 has 16 residues. The germline V gene encodes CDR1 LGHNA and CDR2 YNFKEQ. The V and J ends lost 0 bases and 1 base respectively, with 12 bases between them. Here the CDR3 reads CASSQDPGQKNTEAFF. The CDR3 DNA reads as TGTGCCAGCAGCCAAGACCCGGGCCAGAAGAACACTGAAGCTTTCTTT.

Sample share makes this clone medium-sized (0.01 to 0.1%). CDR3 protein: CASSPGQAREQYF. The CDR3 DNA sequence: TGTGCCAGTAGTCCGGGACAGGCGCGCGAGCAGTACTTC. The chain recombines TRBV19 with TRBJ2-7; TRBD1 aligns across 8 bases. V lost 5 bases and J lost 6; bases outside the gene matches: 6. Germline assignment: CDR1 LNHDA and CDR2 SQIVND (reference sequence). This CDR3 region has 13 residues.

In its sample, this clone was seen a few times. The J gene is TRBJ1-2, the V gene TRBV19; unclear D gene. V was pared by 6 bases and J by 2 bases, with 13 bases between. CDR1 and CDR2 (germline): LNHDA, SQIVND (reference sequence). The CDR3 sequence is 14 residues long. In nucleotides, the CDR3 is TGTGCCAGTAGGCCTGGGCCCTGGAACTATGGCTACACCTTC. Residues: CASRPGPWNYGYTF.

The chain combines TRBV3-1 (or the pseudogene TRBV3-2) with TRBJ2-7; D gene unclear. Trimming pared 1 base from V and 0 bases from J, leaving 4 bases between. The V gene's germline CDR1 is LGHDT and CDR2 YNNKEL (reference sequence). The length of the CDR3 is 13 residues. As DNA, the CDR3 is TGTGCCAGCAGCCAAGGCCTCTCCTACGAGCAGTACTTC. Amino acid sequence: CASSQGLSYEQYF.

This chain joins TRBV5-1 and TRBJ1-2; no reliable D call. CDR3 length: 14 amino acids. V was trimmed by 4 bases and J by 0 bases, leaving 10 bases between them. Germline CDR1 SGHRS, CDR2 YFSETQ. CDR3 in DNA: TGCGCCAGCAGCCTACAGTTCGCTAACTATGGCTACACCTTC. This translates into CASSLQFANYGYTF.

The CDR3 DNA follows: TGTGCCAGCAGACAGGGTCCAACTGAGTACTTC. It yields the protein CASRQGPTEYF. This rearrangement joins TRBV11-2 to TRBJ2-5; tentative D call: TRBD1 (6 bases). Germline-derived CDR1 and CDR2 are SGHAT and FQNNGV. The V end lost 6 bases, the J end lost 12 bases, and 14 bases lay between the germline ends. The CDR3 extends over 11 amino acids.

The rearrangement uses TRBV5-1 and TRBJ2-1; D is perhaps TRBD1 or TRBD2 (5 bases each). The germline V gene has CDR1 SGHRS and CDR2 YFSETQ. CDR3 length equals 14 residues. V gave up 0 bases and J gave up 5 bases, with 9 bases separating them. This CDR3 is CASSLGGSNNEQFF. The CDR3 nucleotides read TGCGCCAGCAGCTTGGGGGGGAGCAACAATGAGCAGTTCTTC.

This clone occurred once. The gene calls are TRBV7-3 and TRBJ1-3; no clear D. Germline CDR1 and CDR2: SGHTA and FQGTGA. CDR3 length equals 13 residues. V lost 2 bases and J 4 bases, leaving 6 bases between the germline ends. This CDR3 is CASSLVRGNTIYF. The CDR3 region has the DNA TGTGCCAGCAGCTTAGTTCGGGGAAACACCATATATTTT.

The chain employs TRBV5-1 and TRBJ1-5, with D perhaps matching TRBD1 (6 bases). Trimming pared 3 bases from V and 2 bases from J, leaving 15 bases between. This CDR3 has 16 amino acids. Germline assignment: CDR1 SGHRS and CDR2 YFSETQ. The DNA of the CDR3 is TGCGCCAGCAGCTGGACGAGGGGGGCTGGCAATCAGCCCCAGCATTTT. It yields the protein CASSWTRGAGNQPQHF.

V gene TRBV19 combines with J gene TRBJ2-3, with 11 positions matching TRBD2. This CDR3 is built from 15 residues. V lost 3 bases, J lost 6 bases, and 5 bases stayed unmatched. Germline V gives CDR1 LNHDA, CDR2 SQIVND (reference sequence). The CDR3 loop reads CASSIGVAGGDTQYF. In DNA form, the CDR3 reads TGTGCCAGTAGTATCGGGGTAGCGGGAGGGGATACGCAGTATTTT.

The rearrangement links TRBV11-3 to TRBJ2-7; D is unclear. The germline V and J ends were trimmed by 0 bases and 1 base, with 4 bases remaining between them. This CDR3 has 13 residues. CDR1 is SGHNT and CDR2 is YENEEA in the germline V gene. The CDR3 protein is CASSLELSYEQYF. Here the CDR3 DNA reads TGTGCCAGCAGCTTAGAGCTGTCCTACGAGCAGTACTTC.

V usage is TRBV27 and J usage is TRBJ1-2; possibly TRBD1 for D (6 bases). The CDR3 is 14 amino acids. V lost 2 bases and J 3 bases, leaving 10 bases between the germline ends. Germline loops: CDR1 MNHEY, CDR2 SMNVEV (reference sequence). The chain's CDR3 is CASSLAGADYGYTF. The CDR3 DNA is TGTGCCAGCAGTTTAGCAGGGGCGGACTATGGCTACACCTTC.

The DNA for the CDR3 is TGTGCCACCAGCAGAGATACCCCCCCAGATACGCAGTATTTT. Encoded protein: CATSRDTPPDTQYF. The chain has TRBV15 and TRBJ2-3; D is ambiguous. Deletions cut 0 bases from V and 4 bases from J, with 8 bases between. Germline CDR1 and CDR2: LNHNV and YYDKDF (reference sequence). The CDR3 sequence is 14 residues long.

The V call is TRBV28, the J call TRBJ2-7; unclear D gene. From germline, CDR1 is MDHEN and CDR2 SYDVKM. There are 14 residues in the CDR3. V was clipped by 6 bases and J by 3 bases, with 15 bases between them. The CDR3 DNA follows: TGTGCCAGCAGCCTCGACTCATATGTCTACGAGCAGTACTTC. The encoded protein is CASSLDSYVYEQYF.